Shown below are 20 T cell receptor beta chains from a single sample sequenced in a study of blood T cell repertoires in COVID-19. TCRdb's table, derived via immunoSEQ multiplex PCR, lists solely in-frame clones and lacks some. The sample records roughly 240,000 clones, roughly 80% being singletons. Sequenced: peripheral blood. These receptor sequences come from a man in his fifties or sixties who had recovered from COVID-19.

The V gene is TRBV6-1, the J gene TRBJ2-7, with unresolved D. The length of the CDR3 is 12 residues. The germline CDR1 and CDR2 sequences are MNHNS and SASEGT. V was pared by 0 bases and J by 3 bases, with 3 bases between. This CDR3 reads CASSEAHYEQYF. In DNA form, the CDR3 reads TGTGCCAGCAGTGAAGCCCACTACGAGCAGTACTTC.

The rearrangement links TRBV28 to TRBJ2-5; no firm D call. There are 12 residues in the CDR3. CDR1 is MDHEN, CDR2 SYDVKM, per germline. V dropped 4 bases and J dropped 4 bases, with 7 bases sitting between them. CDR3 amino acids: CASSSYIETQYF. CDR3 nucleotides: TGTGCCAGCAGTTCCTATATAGAGACCCAGTACTTC.

This clone was seen a single time. The chain employs TRBV6-1 and TRBJ2-3; D is ambiguous. V lost 1 base, J lost 4 bases, and 12 bases lay in between. The CDR3 loop spans 15 amino acids. Germline CDR1 and CDR2: MNHNS and SASEGT. The CDR3 loop is CASSEVLNSADTQYF. The CDR3 nucleotides are TGTGCCAGCAGTGAAGTCCTCAACTCGGCAGATACGCAGTATTTT.

The rearrangement joins TRBV29-1 to TRBJ1-1; 8 bases line up with TRBD1. The V segment lost 5 bases and the J segment 1 base; nucleotides outside the gene matches: 3. CDR1 is SQVTM, CDR2 ANQGSEA, per germline. The CDR3 spans 13 residues. The CDR3 region is CSVSGGWNTEAFF. CDR3 nucleotide sequence: TGCAGCGTTTCAGGGGGCTGGAACACTGAAGCTTTCTTT. The whole variable domain, remainder taken from reference TRBV29-1 and TRBJ1-1, is SAVISQKPSRDICQRGTSLTIQCQVDSQVTMMFWYRQQPGQSLTLIATANQGSEATYESGFVIDKFPISRPNLTFSTLTVSNMSPEDSSIYLCSVSGGWNTEAFFGQGTRLTVV.

The chain employs TRBV6-6 and TRBJ1-6, with 11 bases fitting TRBD1. Germline V CDR1 and CDR2: MNHNY, SVGAGI (reference sequence). Trimming cost V 5 bases and J 10 bases; bases outside gene matches: 7. The CDR3 spans 15 residues. The CDR3 DNA reads TGTGCCAGCAGTCACCGGACAGGGGGCCGATCACCCCTCCACTTT. As protein: CASSHRTGGRSPLHF.

Notes on this clone: An end of the junction differs from the germline gene, which may be a read error. V gene TRBV6-1 combines with J gene TRBJ2-7, with a tentative D call TRBD1 (5 bases). The CDR3 consists of 13 residues. The germline CDR1 and CDR2 sequences are MNHNS and SASEGT. The CDR3 sequence: CASSEKPRASSRF. The CDR3 DNA sequence: TGTGCCAGCAGTGAAAAGCCCAGGGCCTCTTCGCGGTTC.

Notes on this clone: Since a much larger clone is just one base distant, this may be a read error. The V and J genes are TRBV5-1 and TRBJ2-7; the D gene is possibly TRBD1 (5 bases). V lost 0 bases and J lost 1, with 5 bases in between. The germline V gene has CDR1 SGHRS and CDR2 YFSETQ. This CDR3 has 13 residues. The CDR3 sequence is CASSLGQSYEQYF. Here the CDR3 DNA reads TGCGCCAGCAGCTTGGGACAGTCCTACGAGCAGTACTTC.

V is TRBV2 and J is TRBJ2-3, with D maybe TRBD2 (6 bases). The germline CDR1 and CDR2 sequences are SNHLY and FYNNEI. The CDR3 contains 16 residues. Trimming cost V 4 bases and J 1 base, with 15 bases left between them. CDR3 amino acids: CASSAGTATRTDTQYF. The DNA for the CDR3 is TGTGCCAGCAGTGCCGGGACTGCAACCCGCACAGATACGCAGTATTTT.

The rearrangement joins TRBV5-1 to TRBJ2-1, with 10 bases matching TRBD2. The CDR3 has 17 amino acids. Germline V gives CDR1 SGHRS, CDR2 YFSETQ. V trimming: 4 bases; J trimming: 8 bases; junction bases outside the gene matches: 15. CDR3 residues: CASSPGLAEPEKDEQFF. In nucleotides, the CDR3 is TGCGCCAGCAGCCCAGGACTAGCGGAGCCGGAGAAGGATGAGCAGTTCTTC.

This clone came up a few times. The gene calls are TRBV6-5 and TRBJ2-3; 9 nucleotides match TRBD1. Germline trimming cut 4 bases from V and 2 bases from J; bases unmatched to any gene: 7. The germline CDR1 and CDR2 sequences are MNHEY and SVGAGI. The CDR3 is made up of 16 amino acids. Written as DNA, the CDR3 is TGTGCCAGCAGTTTCTCCGGGACAGGGCCCACAGATACGCAGTATTTT. As protein: CASSFSGTGPTDTQYF.

The CDR3 DNA reads TGTGCCAGCAGTGAATGGGGAGACCGACAGGGTCCATACAATGAGCAGTTCTTC. This gives the protein CASSEWGDRQGPYNEQFF. J is TRBJ2-1 and V is TRBV6-1, with 7 nucleotides matching TRBD1. The CDR3 is 18 residues long. V was clipped by 2 bases and J by 4 bases; unmatched bases: 14. Germline V gene lookup returns CDR1 MNHNS and CDR2 SASEGT.

This chain uses TRBV25-1 with TRBJ1-2, with D possibly being TRBD1 (6 bases). CDR1 and CDR2 (germline): MGHDK, SYGVNS. Trimming cost V 2 bases and J 3 bases, with 13 bases left between them. This CDR3 has 15 amino acids. The CDR3 DNA is TGTGCCAGCAGTGAAAGGAAGACAGGAGACTATGGCTACACCTTC. Protein: CASSERKTGDYGYTF.

J is TRBJ2-3 and V is TRBV7-8; 15 bases are shared with TRBD2. Germline V gene sequence: CDR1 SGHVS, CDR2 FQNEAQ. CDR3 length: 17 amino acids. Germline trimming cut 5 bases from V and 3 bases from J; bases unmatched to any gene: 6. CDR3 DNA: TGTGCCAGCAGCCCCGGGACTAGCGGGGGGTGGACAGATACGCAGTATTTT. Amino acids: CASSPGTSGGWTDTQYF.

The sample holds one count of this clone. The chain combines TRBV6-5 with TRBJ1-6; 7 bases are shared with TRBD1. The CDR3 contains 13 residues. Per the germline V gene, CDR1 is MNHEY and CDR2 is SVGAGI. The ends lost 3 bases at V and 9 bases at J; junction bases unmatched: 2. The DNA of the CDR3 is TGTGCCAGCAGTTATACAGGGGTTTCACCCCTCCACTTT. Its translation is CASSYTGVSPLHF.

The chain carries TRBV5-6 and TRBJ1-2, with 9 bases fitting TRBD1. V gave up 1 base and J gave up 5 bases; unmatched junction bases: 6. CDR1 and CDR2 (germline): SGHDT, YYEEEE. The CDR3 has 15 residues. In DNA form, the CDR3 reads TGTGCCAGCAGCTTGCGGACAGGGGTCCGATATGGCTACACCTTC. It encodes CASSLRTGVRYGYTF. Based on the CDR3 plus reference TRBV5-6 and TRBJ1-2, the full variable domain is DAGVTQSPTHLIKTRGQQVTLRCSPKSGHDTVSWYQQALGQGPQFIFQYYEEEERQRGNFPDRFSGHQFPNYSSELNVNALLLGDSALYLCASSLRTGVRYGYTFGSGTRLTVV.

CDR3 sequence: CASCCDRSHGGTGELFF. In nucleotides, the CDR3 is TGTGCCAGCTGTTGCGACCGCTCGCATGGCGGCACCGGGGAGCTGTTTTTT. V gene TRBV5-6 combines with J gene TRBJ2-2; D is ambiguous. The CDR3 length is 17 residues. Trimming removed 7 bases from V and 4 bases from J, with 23 bases in between. Germline CDR1 and CDR2: SGHDT and YYEEEE.

As regards this clone: This sample also contains other DNA sequences that code for the same CDR3. This chain links TRBV11-1 with TRBJ2-1, with TRBD2 matching 9 bases. V trimming: 4 bases; J trimming: 6 bases; junction bases outside the gene matches: 10. CDR1 and CDR2 from the germline V gene are SGHAT and FQDESV (reference sequence). CDR3 length equals 16 residues. CDR3 coding DNA: TGTGCCAGCAGCTCCCCTAGCGGGGTGGGCCCCAATGAGCAGTTCTTC. It codes for CASSSPSGVGPNEQFF.

This rearrangement joins TRBV7-3 to TRBJ2-2; the match to TRBD1 covers 8 bases. This CDR3 spans 15 amino acids. With V trimmed by 5 bases and J by 4 bases, 6 bases remained unmatched. Germline lookup yields CDR1 SGHTA and CDR2 FQGTGA. The CDR3 nucleotides read TGTGCCAGCAGCCTGCCTGGACAGGGCACCGGGGAGCTGTTTTTT. Translated, it gives CASSLPGQGTGELFF.

The chain carries TRBV2 and TRBJ1-5; 7 bases line up with TRBD1. Germline V gene data show CDR1 as SNHLY and CDR2 as FYNNEI. The CDR3 sequence is 15 residues long. Trimming at V came to 6 bases and at J to 2 bases, leaving 7 bases not matched to a gene. CDR3: CASSEQGSGNQPQHF. Written as DNA, the CDR3 is TGTGCCAGCAGCGAACAGGGGAGTGGCAATCAGCCCCAGCATTTT.

The V and J genes are TRBV11-2 and TRBJ2-7; D gene uncertain. Trimming pared 0 bases from V and 6 bases from J, leaving 18 bases between. Germline lookup yields CDR1 SGHAT and CDR2 FQNNGV. This CDR3 spans 16 amino acids. Written as DNA, the CDR3 is TGTGCCAGCAGCTTAGATCTTGGGCGAACGTACGTCGAGCAGTACTTC. It yields the protein CASSLDLGRTYVEQYF.